These 11 T cell receptor beta chains were sequenced from one sample in a study of lung T cells in sarcoidosis with Löfgren's syndrome. TCRdb re-called the reads with MiXCR, one entry per CDR3 protein. The table lists tens of thousands of distinct CDR3 sequences, approximately 21% of them singletons. Material: CD4+ T cells from PBMCs. These receptors all stem from a human donor with sarcoidosis (Löfgren's syndrome or another form), or a control subject (not recorded which).

This clonotype has only a few counts. This chain links TRBV7-6 with TRBJ2-3; maybe TRBD2 (5 bases). V was pared by 4 bases and J by 1 base, with 12 bases between. This CDR3 has 15 residues. Germline-derived CDR1 and CDR2 are SGHVS and FNYEAQ. Written as DNA, the CDR3 is TGTGCCAGCAGCTCCCGGGATAAGGGCACAGATACGCAGTATTTT. Translated: CASSSRDKGTDTQYF. The variable domain in full, with the rest retrieved from reference TRBV7-6 and TRBJ2-3, is GAGVSQSPRYKVTKRGQDVALRCDPISGHVSLYWYRQALGQGPEFLTYFNYEAQQDKSGLPNDRFSAERPEGSISTLTIQRTEQRDSAMYRCASSSRDKGTDTQYFGPGTRLTVL.

This clonotype occurred many times. The genes are TRBV27 and TRBJ1-6; 10 bases match TRBD1. The CDR3 has 14 residues. Germline assignment: CDR1 MNHEY and CDR2 SMNVEV (reference sequence). V shed 2 bases and J 9 bases; nucleotides not matched to a gene: 1. CDR3 loop: CASSLGTGVSPLHF. The CDR3 DNA reads as TGTGCCAGCAGTTTAGGGACAGGGGTTTCACCCCTCCACTTT.

In this sample, this clonotype turned up a few times. The V and J genes are TRBV4-1 and TRBJ2-3; 15 nucleotides agree with TRBD2. Trimming cost V 3 bases and J 2 bases; bases outside gene matches: 6. This CDR3 has 18 residues. The germline V gene encodes CDR1 MGHRA and CDR2 YSYEKL. The CDR3 loop reads CASSQEGLAGGITDTQYF. In DNA, the CDR3 is TGCGCCAGCAGCCAGGAGGGACTAGCGGGGGGAATCACAGATACGCAGTATTTT.

In this sample, this clonotype turned up many times. The genes are TRBV12-3 or TRBV12-4 and TRBJ1-5; TRBD1 matches at 8 bases. The CDR3 has 15 residues. The V gene end was trimmed by 4 bases and the J gene end by 5 bases; junction bases not matched to a gene: 7. The CDR3 region is CASSSYDRGYQPQHF. The CDR3, as DNA: TGTGCCAGCAGTTCCTATGACAGGGGTTATCAGCCCCAGCATTTT.

The chain joins TRBV19 to TRBJ2-1; D gene unclear. The CDR3 is 14 amino acids. Trimming took 6 bases from V and 6 from J, leaving 15 bases between them. Germline values: CDR1 LNHDA, CDR2 SQIVND (reference sequence). DNA for the CDR3: TGTGCCAGTAGCGCACAATTAAAGATCAATGAGCAGTTCTTC. This sequence encodes CASSAQLKINEQFF.

This clonotype came up a few times. CDR3 bases: TGTGCCATCAGTGAGAGAGGGGCGGAAGGAAACACCATATATTTT. Protein: CAISERGAEGNTIYF. This chain connects TRBV10-3 to TRBJ1-3; tentatively, D is TRBD1 (5 bases). V lost 2 bases to trimming and J lost 4 bases, with 12 bases between them. CDR1 is ENHRY and CDR2 is SYGVKD in the germline V gene. The CDR3 length is 15 residues.

This clonotype was counted many times. The chain combines TRBV28 with TRBJ2-7; D gene unclear. The germline V and J ends were trimmed by 5 bases and 3 bases, with 14 bases remaining between them. This CDR3 has 14 amino acids. Looked up from germline, CDR1 is MDHEN and CDR2 is SYDVKM. CDR3 protein: CASSAPQAIYEQYF. CDR3 sequence (DNA): TGTGCCAGCAGTGCCCCACAAGCGATCTACGAGCAGTACTTC.

This rearrangement joins TRBV5-5 to TRBJ2-3, with 12 bases identical to TRBD2. The CDR3 runs to 16 residues. The germline V gene has CDR1 SGHKS and CDR2 YYEKEE (reference sequence). The trim removed 3 bases at V and 0 bases at J, leaving 2 bases unmatched. CDR3 sequence (DNA): TGTGCCAGCAGCTCCGGACTAGCGGGGAGCACAGATACGCAGTATTTT. It translates to CASSSGLAGSTDTQYF.

As regards this clonotype: The junction shows a germline mismatch at one end, possibly a read error. The CDR3 DNA reads as TGCGCCAGCAGCCAAGATGGGGACAACTCTGGGGCCAGCGTCCTGACTTTC. It yields the protein CASSQDGDNSGASVLTF. The rearrangement joins TRBV4-1 to TRBJ2-6, with D possibly TRBD1 on 6 matching bases. CDR1 is MGHRA and CDR2 is YSYEKL in the germline V gene. The CDR3 contains 17 residues.

This clonotype was seen at least ten times. The chain joins TRBV6-2 or TRBV6-3 to TRBJ2-5, with 7 bases identical to TRBD1. CDR3 length: 15 residues. V was pared by 8 bases and J by 1 base, with 10 bases of the junction left unmatched. The germline V gene has CDR1 MNHEY and CDR2 SVGEGT. The CDR3: CASLPWTGSQETQYF. The CDR3 nucleotides are TGTGCCAGCCTTCCGTGGACAGGTAGCCAAGAGACCCAGTACTTC.

In this sample, this clonotype turned up many times. This chain uses TRBV20-1 with TRBJ1-5; D remains unclear. CDR3 length: 15 amino acids. CDR1 is DFQATT, CDR2 SNEGSKA, per germline (reference sequence). The V end was cut by 0 bases, the J end by 1 base, with 10 bases between. In DNA form, the CDR3 reads TGCAGTGCTAGAGATCGGGGTGGCAGCAATCAGCCCCAGCATTTT. This sequence encodes CSARDRGGSNQPQHF.